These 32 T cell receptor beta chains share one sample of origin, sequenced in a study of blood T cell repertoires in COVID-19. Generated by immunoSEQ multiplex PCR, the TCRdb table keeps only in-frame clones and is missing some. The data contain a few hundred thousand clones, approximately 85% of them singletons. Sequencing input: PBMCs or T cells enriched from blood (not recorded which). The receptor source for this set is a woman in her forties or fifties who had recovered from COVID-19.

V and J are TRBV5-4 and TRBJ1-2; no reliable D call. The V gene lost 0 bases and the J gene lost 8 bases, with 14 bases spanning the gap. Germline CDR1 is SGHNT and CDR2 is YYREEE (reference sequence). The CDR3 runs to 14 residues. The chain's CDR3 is CASSLGHNSLGYTF. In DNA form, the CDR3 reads TGTGCCAGCAGCTTGGGCCACAACTCACTAGGCTACACCTTC.

The CDR3 here is CASSTPTGGTAWETQYF. The DNA of the CDR3 is TGTGCCAGTAGTACTCCGACAGGGGGGACCGCCTGGGAGACCCAGTACTTC. The chain uses TRBV19 and TRBJ2-5; 9 bases fit TRBD1. V trimming: 4 bases; J trimming: 5 bases; junction bases outside the gene matches: 14. This CDR3 comprises 17 residues. Germline V lookup: CDR1 LNHDA, CDR2 SQIVND (reference sequence).

CDR3 in amino acids: CASKRGTNTGELFF. DNA of the CDR3: TGTGCCAGTAAAAGGGGGACGAACACCGGGGAGCTGTTTTTT. V usage is TRBV19 and J usage is TRBJ2-2; D is perhaps TRBD1 (6 bases). The CDR3 covers 14 residues. V was cut by 7 bases and J by 0 bases, with 9 bases left in between. Germline V lookup: CDR1 LNHDA, CDR2 SQIVND (reference sequence).

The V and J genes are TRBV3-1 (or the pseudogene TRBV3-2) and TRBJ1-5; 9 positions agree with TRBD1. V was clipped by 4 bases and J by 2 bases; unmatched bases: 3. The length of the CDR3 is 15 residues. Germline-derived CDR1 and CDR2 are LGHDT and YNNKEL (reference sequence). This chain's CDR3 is CASSPDRGGNQPQHF. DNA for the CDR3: TGTGCCAGCAGCCCGGACAGGGGAGGCAATCAGCCCCAGCATTTT.

CDR3 nucleotide sequence: TGTGCCAGCTCCGCGACACTCTCTGGAAACACCATATATTTT. It specifies CASSATLSGNTIYF. The V call is TRBV28, the J call TRBJ1-3; D unresolved. V was trimmed by 8 bases and J by 0 bases, leaving 11 bases between them. The germline V gene has CDR1 MDHEN and CDR2 SYDVKM. This CDR3 has 14 residues. The whole variable domain, filled in from reference TRBV28 and TRBJ1-3, reads DVKVTQSSRYLVKRTGEKVFLECVQDMDHENMFWYRQDPGLGLRLIYFSYDVKMKEKGDIPEGYSVSREKKERFSLILESASTNQTSMYLCASSATLSGNTIYFGEGSWLTVV.

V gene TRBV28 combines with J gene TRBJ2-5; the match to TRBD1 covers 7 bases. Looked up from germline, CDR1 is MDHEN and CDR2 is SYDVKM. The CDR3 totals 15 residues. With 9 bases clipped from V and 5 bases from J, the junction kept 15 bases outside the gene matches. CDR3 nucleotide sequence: TGTGCCAGTAAACCAGGGGGAGTGGAGATGGAGACCCAGTACTTC. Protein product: CASKPGGVEMETQYF.

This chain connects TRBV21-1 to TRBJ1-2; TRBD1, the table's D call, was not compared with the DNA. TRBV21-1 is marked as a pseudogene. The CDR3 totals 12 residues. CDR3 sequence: CASRAVFYGYTF. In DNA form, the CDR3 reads TGTGCCAGCAGGGCAGTTTTCTATGGCTACACCTTC.

CDR3 amino acids: CASKRNNEQFF. The DNA for the CDR3 is TGTGCCAGCAAGCGTAACAATGAGCAGTTCTTC. This chain uses TRBV28 with TRBJ2-1; D unclear. Germline CDR1 and CDR2: MDHEN and SYDVKM. The CDR3 totals 11 residues. With 7 bases removed from V and 5 bases from J, the gap between germline ends came to 6 bases.

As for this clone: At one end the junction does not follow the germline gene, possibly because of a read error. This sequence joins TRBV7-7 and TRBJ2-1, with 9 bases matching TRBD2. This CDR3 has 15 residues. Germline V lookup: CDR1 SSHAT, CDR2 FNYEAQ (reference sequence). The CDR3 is CASSSGLAMYNEQFF. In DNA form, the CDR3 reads TGTGCTAGCAGCTCAGGACTAGCGATGTACAATGAGCAGTTCTTC.

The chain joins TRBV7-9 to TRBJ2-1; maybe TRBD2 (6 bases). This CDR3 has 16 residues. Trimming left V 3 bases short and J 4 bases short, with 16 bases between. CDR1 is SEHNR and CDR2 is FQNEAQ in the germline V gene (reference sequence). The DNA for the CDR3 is TGTGCCAGCAGCTTCTCCGGGGGTAGACAATACAATGAGCAGTTCTTC. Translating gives CASSFSGGRQYNEQFF.

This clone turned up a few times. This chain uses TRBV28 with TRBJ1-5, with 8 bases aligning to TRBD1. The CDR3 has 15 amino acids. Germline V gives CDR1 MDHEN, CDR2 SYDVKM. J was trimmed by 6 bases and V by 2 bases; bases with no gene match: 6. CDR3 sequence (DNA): TGTGCCAGCAGTTTACAGGGGGCAATAGGTCAGCCCCAGCATTTT. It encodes CASSLQGAIGQPQHF.

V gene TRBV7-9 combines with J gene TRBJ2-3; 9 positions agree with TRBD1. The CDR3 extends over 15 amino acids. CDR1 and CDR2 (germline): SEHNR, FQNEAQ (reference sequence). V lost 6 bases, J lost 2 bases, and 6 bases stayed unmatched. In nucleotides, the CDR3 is TGTGCCAGCAGTAGTGACAGGGGGTTCACAGATACGCAGTATTTT. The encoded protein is CASSSDRGFTDTQYF.

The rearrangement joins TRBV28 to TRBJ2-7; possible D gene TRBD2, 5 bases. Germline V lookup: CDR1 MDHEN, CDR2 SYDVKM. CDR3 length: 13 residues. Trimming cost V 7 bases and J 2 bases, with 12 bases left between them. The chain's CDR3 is CASTYSEAYEQYF. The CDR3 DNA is TGTGCCAGCACCTATAGCGAGGCCTACGAGCAGTACTTC.

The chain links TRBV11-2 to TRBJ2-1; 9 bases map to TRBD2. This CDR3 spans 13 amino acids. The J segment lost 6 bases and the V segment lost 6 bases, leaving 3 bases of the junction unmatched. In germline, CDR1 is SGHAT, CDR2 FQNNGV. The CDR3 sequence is CASRGLAGNEQFF. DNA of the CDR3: TGTGCCAGCAGGGGACTAGCTGGCAATGAGCAGTTCTTC.

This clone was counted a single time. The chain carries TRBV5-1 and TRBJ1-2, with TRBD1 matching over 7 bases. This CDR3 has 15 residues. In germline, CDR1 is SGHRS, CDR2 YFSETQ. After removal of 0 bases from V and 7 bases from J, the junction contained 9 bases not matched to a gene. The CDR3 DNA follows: TGCGCCAGCAGCTTGGCCTTAGGGGGCGTTGCTGGCTACACCTTC. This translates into CASSLALGGVAGYTF.

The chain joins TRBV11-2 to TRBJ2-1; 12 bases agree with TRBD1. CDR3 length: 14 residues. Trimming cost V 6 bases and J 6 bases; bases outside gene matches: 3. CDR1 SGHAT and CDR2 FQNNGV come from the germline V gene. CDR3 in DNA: TGTGCCAGCAGTCGGGACAGGGGGCGCAATGAGCAGTTCTTC. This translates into CASSRDRGRNEQFF.

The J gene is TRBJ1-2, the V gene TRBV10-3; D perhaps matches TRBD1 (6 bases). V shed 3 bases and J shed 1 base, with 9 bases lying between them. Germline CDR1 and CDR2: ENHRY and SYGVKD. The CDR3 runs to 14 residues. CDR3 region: CAISERQDNYGYTF. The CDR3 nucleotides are TGTGCCATCAGTGAACGACAGGATAACTATGGCTACACCTTC.

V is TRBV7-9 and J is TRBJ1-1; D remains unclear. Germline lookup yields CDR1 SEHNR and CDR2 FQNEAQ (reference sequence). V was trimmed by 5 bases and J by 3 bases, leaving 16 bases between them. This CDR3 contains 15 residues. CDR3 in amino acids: CASSRRRGGDTEAFF. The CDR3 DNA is TGTGCCAGCAGCCGGCGTCGGGGTGGGGACACTGAAGCTTTCTTT.

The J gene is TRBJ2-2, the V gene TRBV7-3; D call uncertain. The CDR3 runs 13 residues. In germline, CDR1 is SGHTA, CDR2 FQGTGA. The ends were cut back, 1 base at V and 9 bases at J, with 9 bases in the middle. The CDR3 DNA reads TGTGCCAGCAGCTTAAGCGGCGGCTGGGAGCTGTTTTTT. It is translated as CASSLSGGWELFF.

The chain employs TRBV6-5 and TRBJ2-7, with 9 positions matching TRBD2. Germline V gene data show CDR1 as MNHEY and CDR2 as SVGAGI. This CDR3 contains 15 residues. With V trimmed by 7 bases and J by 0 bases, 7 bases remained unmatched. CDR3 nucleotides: TGTGCCAGCATCTTTAGCGGGAGTGTCTCCTACGAGCAGTACTTC. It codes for CASIFSGSVSYEQYF.

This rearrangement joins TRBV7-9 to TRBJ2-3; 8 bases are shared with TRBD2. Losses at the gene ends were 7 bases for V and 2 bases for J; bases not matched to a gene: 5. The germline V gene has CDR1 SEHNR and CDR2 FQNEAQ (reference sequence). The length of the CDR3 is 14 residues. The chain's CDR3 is CASIAGGYTDTQYF. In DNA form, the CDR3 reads TGTGCCAGCATCGCGGGAGGTTACACAGATACGCAGTATTTT.

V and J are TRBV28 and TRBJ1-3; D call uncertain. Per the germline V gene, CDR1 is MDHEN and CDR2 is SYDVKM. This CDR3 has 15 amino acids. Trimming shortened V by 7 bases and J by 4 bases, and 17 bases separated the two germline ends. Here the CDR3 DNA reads TGTGCCAGCATAATGGCAGGTTCCCTCGGAAACACCATATATTTT. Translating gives CASIMAGSLGNTIYF. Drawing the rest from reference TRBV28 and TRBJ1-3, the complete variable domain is DVKVTQSSRYLVKRTGEKVFLECVQDMDHENMFWYRQDPGLGLRLIYFSYDVKMKEKGDIPEGYSVSREKKERFSLILESASTNQTSMYLCASIMAGSLGNTIYFGEGSWLTVV.

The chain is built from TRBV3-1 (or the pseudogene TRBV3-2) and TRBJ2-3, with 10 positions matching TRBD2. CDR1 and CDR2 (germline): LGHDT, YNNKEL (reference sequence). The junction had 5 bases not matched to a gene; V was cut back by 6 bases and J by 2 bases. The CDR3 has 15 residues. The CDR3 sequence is CASRDGLAVTDTQYF. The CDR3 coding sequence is TGTGCCAGCAGGGACGGACTAGCGGTCACAGATACGCAGTATTTT.

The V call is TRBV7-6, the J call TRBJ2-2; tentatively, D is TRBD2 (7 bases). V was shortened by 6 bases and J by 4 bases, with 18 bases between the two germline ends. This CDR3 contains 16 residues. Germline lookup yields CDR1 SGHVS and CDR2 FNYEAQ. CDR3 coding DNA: TGTGCCAGCAGGGCCTACGGGGGGCCGGGCACCGGGGAGCTGTTTTTT. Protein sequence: CASRAYGGPGTGELFF.

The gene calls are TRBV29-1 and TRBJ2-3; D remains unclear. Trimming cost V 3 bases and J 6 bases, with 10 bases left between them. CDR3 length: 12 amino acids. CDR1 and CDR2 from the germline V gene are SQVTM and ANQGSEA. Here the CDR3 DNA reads TGCAGCGTTGATCTGTCGGGTGATACGCAGTATTTT. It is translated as CSVDLSGDTQYF.

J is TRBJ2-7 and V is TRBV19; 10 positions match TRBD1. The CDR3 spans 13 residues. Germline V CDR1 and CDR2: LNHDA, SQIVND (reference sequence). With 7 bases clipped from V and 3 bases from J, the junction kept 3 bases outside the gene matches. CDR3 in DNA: TGTGCCAGTACGGGACAGGGGTTCTACGAGCAGTACTTC. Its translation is CASTGQGFYEQYF. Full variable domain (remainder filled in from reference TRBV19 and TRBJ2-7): DGGITQSPKYLFRKEGQNVTLSCEQNLNHDAMYWYRQDPGQGLRLIYYSQIVNDFQKGDIAEGYSVSREKKESFPLTVTSAQKNPTAFYLCASTGQGFYEQYFGPGTRLTVT.

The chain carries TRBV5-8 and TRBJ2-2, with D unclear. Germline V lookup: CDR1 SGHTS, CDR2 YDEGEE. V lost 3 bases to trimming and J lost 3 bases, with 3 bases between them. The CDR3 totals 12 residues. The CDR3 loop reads CASSYYTGELFF. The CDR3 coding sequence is TGTGCCAGCAGCTACTACACCGGGGAGCTGTTTTTT.

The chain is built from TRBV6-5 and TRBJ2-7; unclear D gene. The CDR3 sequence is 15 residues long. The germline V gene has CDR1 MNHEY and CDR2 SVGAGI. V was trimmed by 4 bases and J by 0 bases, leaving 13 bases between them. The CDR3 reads CASSSDWMSSYEQYF. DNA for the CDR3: TGTGCCAGCAGTTCAGACTGGATGAGCTCCTACGAGCAGTACTTC.

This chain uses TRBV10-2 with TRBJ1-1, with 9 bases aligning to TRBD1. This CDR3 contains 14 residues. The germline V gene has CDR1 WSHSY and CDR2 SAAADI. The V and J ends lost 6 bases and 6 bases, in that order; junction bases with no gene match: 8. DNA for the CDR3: TGCGCCAGCAGCAAGGGACAGGGTGGTTCTGAAGCTTTCTTT. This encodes CASSKGQGGSEAFF.

The CDR3 sequence: CASSDRGGPNQPQHF. The CDR3 nucleotides are TGTGCCAGCAGTGATCGAGGGGGCCCCAATCAGCCCCAGCATTTT. V is TRBV6-1 and J is TRBJ1-5; 7 bases agree with TRBD1. The V gene end was trimmed by 3 bases and the J gene end by 3 bases; junction bases not matched to a gene: 5. This CDR3 region has 15 residues. CDR1 and CDR2 from the germline V gene are MNHNS and SASEGT.

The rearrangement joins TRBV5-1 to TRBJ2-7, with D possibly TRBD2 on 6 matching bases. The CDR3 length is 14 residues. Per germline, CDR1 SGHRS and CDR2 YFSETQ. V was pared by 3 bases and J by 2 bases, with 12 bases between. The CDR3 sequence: CASSYTGGTYEQYF. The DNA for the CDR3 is TGCGCCAGCAGCTACACCGGAGGGACCTACGAGCAGTACTTC.

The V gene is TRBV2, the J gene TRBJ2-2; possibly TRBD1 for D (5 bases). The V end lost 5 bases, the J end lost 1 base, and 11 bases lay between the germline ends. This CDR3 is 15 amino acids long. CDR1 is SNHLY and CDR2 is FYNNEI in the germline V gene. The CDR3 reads CASSWVTGNTGELFF. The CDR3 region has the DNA TGTGCCAGCAGTTGGGTTACAGGGAACACCGGGGAGCTGTTTTTT.